This T cell receptor beta chain stems from a study of radiotherapy plus CTLA-4 blockade in lung cancer. On the study more broadly: Around 18% of enrolled patients responded objectively, and approximately 30% had disease control. General study findings and limits: Blood saw expansion of tumor-derived TCR clones after radiotherapy plus ipilimumab.

Produced via immunoSEQ multiplex PCR; TCRdb's table is partial and in-frame only. The sample holds about 15,000 clones, around 87% seen once. The CDR3 totals 13 residues. Trimming stripped 0 bases from V and 4 bases from J, with 5 bases between. In germline, CDR1 is MNHNY, CDR2 SVGAGI (reference sequence). This clone was counted a few times. Its cognate antigen is unknown. Treatment of patients with chemo-refractory metastatic non-small-cell lung cancer consisted of focal radiation plus CTLA-4 blockade with ipilimumab. This TCR was sampled from a human donor with non-small cell lung cancer that progressed on radiotherapy plus ipilimumab. Some clones in this sample may be carry-over from other donors' samples. This chain joins TRBV6-6 and TRBJ2-3; unclear D gene. The sequenced sample was peripheral blood, obtained from a patient treated with radiotherapy plus ipilimumab. CDR3 loop: CASSYSHPDTQYF. The CDR3 region has the DNA TGTGCCAGCAGTTACTCACACCCAGATACGCAGTATTTT.